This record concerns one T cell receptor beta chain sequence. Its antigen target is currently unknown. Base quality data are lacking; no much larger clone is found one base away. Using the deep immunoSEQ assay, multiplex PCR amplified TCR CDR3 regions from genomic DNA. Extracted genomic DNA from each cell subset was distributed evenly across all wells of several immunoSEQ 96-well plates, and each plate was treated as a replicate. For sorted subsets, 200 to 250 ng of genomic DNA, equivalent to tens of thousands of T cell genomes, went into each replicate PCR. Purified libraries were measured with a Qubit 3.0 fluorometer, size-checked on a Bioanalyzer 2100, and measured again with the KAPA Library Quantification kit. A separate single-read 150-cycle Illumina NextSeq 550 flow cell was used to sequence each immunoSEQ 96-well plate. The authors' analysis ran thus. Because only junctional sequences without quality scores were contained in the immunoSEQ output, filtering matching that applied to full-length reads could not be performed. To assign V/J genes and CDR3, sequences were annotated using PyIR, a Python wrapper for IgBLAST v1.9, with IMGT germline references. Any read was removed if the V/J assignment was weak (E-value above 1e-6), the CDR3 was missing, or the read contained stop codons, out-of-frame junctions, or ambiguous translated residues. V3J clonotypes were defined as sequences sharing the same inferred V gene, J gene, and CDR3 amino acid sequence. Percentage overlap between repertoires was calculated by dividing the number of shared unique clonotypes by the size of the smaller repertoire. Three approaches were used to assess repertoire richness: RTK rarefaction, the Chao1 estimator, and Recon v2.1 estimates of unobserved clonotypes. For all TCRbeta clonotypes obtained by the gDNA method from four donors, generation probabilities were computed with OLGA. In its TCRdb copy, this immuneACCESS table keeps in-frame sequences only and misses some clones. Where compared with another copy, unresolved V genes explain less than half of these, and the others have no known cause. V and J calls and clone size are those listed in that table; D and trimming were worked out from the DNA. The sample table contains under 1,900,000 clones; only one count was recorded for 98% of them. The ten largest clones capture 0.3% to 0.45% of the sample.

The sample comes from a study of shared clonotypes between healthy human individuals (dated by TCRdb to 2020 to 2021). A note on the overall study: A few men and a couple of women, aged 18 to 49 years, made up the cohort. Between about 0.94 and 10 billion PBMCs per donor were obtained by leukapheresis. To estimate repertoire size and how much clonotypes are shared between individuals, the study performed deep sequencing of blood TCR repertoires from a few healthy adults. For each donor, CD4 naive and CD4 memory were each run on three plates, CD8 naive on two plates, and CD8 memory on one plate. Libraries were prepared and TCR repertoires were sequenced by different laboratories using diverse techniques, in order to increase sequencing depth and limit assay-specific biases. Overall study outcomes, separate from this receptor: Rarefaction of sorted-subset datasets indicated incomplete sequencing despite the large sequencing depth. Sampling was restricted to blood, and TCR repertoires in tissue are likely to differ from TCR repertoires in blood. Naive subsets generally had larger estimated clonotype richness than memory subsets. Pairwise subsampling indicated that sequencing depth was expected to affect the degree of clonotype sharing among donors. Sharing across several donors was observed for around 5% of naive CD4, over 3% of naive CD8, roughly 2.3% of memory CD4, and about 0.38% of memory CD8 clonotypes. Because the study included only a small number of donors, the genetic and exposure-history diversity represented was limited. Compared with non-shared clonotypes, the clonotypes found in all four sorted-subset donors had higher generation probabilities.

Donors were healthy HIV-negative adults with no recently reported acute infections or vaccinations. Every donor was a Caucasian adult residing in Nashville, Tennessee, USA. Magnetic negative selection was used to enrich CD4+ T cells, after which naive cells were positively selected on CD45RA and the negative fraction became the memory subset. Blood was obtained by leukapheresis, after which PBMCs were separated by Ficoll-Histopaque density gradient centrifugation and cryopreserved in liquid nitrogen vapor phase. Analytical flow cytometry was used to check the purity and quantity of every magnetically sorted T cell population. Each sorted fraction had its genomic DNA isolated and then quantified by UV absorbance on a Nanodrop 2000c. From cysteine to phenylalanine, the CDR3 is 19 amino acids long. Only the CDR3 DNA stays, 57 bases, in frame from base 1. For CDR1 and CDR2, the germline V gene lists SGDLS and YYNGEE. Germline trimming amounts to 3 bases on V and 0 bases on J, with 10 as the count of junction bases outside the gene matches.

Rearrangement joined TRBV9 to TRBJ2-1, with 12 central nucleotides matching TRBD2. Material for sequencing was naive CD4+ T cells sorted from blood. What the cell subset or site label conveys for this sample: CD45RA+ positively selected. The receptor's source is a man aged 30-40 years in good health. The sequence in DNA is TGTGCCAGCAGCGCTCGGACTAGCGGGATGGTTGGCTCCTACAATGAGCAGTTCTTC. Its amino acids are CASSARTSGMVGSYNEQFF.